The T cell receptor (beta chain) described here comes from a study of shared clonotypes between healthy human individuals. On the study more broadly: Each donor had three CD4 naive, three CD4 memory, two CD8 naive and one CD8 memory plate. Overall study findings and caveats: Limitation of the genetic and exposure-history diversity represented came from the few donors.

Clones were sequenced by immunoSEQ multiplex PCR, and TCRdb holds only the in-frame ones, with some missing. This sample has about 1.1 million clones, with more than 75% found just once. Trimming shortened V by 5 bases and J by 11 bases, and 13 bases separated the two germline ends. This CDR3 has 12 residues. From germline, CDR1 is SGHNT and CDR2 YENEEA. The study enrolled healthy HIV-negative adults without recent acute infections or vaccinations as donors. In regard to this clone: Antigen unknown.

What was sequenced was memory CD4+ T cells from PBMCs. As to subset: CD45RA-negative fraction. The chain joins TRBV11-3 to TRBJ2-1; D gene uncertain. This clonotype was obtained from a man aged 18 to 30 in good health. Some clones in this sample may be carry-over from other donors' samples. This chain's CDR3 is CASSLYTDQQFF. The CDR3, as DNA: TGTGCCAGCAGCCTATATACAGATCAGCAGTTCTTC.